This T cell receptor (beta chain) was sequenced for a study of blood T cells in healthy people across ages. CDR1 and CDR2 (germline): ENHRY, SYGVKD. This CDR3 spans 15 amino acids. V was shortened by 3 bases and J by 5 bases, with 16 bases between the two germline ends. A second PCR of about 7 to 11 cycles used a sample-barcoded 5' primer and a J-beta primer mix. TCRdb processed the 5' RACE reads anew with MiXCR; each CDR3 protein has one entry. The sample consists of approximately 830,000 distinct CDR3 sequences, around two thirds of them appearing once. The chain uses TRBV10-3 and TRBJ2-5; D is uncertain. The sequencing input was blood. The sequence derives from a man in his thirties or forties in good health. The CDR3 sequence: CAISEPQGLEETQYF. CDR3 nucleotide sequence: TGTGCCATCAGTGAACCCCAAGGGCTAGAGGAGACCCAGTACTTC.